This T cell receptor beta chain was sequenced in a study of shared clonotypes between healthy human individuals. Overall study context: Per-donor plates numbered three CD4 naive, three CD4 memory, two CD8 naive and one CD8 memory. Study outcomes and limitations: Relative to their counterparts shared across all four donors, non-shared clonotypes exhibited diminished generation probabilities.

The CDR3 covers 18 residues. Trimming stripped 3 bases from V and 2 bases from J, with 21 bases between. Germline V CDR1 and CDR2: MDHEN, SYDVKM. All the donors were Caucasian adults who lived in Nashville, Tennessee. In regard to this clone: Antigen: not known.

Authors' data handling: Junction-only immunoSEQ data arrived without quality scores, meaning filtering differed. The protocol was immunoSEQ multiplex PCR, while the TCRdb copy is restricted to in-frame clones and leaves out a portion. V and J calls and clone size are those listed in that table; D and trimming were worked out from the DNA. The sample lists some 2.4 million clones, over 85% occurring once. J is TRBJ2-3 and V is TRBV28; no reliable D call. The sequenced sample was naive CD4+ T cells from PBMCs. Subset described: CD45RA+ positively selected. This receptor was taken from a man between 18 and 35 years old in good health. Some clones in this sample may be carry-over from other donors' samples. Here the CDR3 DNA reads TGTGCCAGCAGTTTTTCCCCGACGGTCCAAGGATTCACAGATACGCAGTATTTT. Translated: CASSFSPTVQGFTDTQYF.